This passage covers 31 T cell receptor beta chains from one sample sequenced in a study of blood T cell repertoires in COVID-19 (dated by TCRdb to the early 2020s). The library was built by means of the immunoSEQ multiplex PCR assay. Held by TCRdb, this immuneACCESS table contains in-frame sequences only and omits some clones. Under half of the omission traces to an unresolved V gene where checked; the cause of the rest is unknown. Across this sample there are roughly 250,000 clones, with around 85% seen only once. The ten largest clones take up 3.5% to 5.5% of the sample. The specimen sequenced was PBMCs or T cells enriched from blood (not recorded which). The receptors originated from a woman between 25 and 40 years old who had recovered from COVID-19.

This chain links TRBV11-2 with TRBJ2-5, with D tentatively TRBD2 (6 bases). V gave up 5 bases and J gave up 5 bases, with 18 bases separating them. This CDR3 has 15 residues. Germline CDR1 SGHAT, CDR2 FQNNGV. DNA of the CDR3: TGTGCCAGCAGCCCTCTGGCGGGGTTAGTGGAGACCCAGTACTTC. This codes for CASSPLAGLVETQYF.

The J gene is TRBJ2-1, the V gene TRBV24-1; a weak D match, TRBD2 (5 bases). The CDR3 spans 13 residues. Trimming removed 7 bases at V and 10 bases at J, with 16 bases between. Per germline, CDR1 KGHDR and CDR2 SFDVKD. The CDR3 bases are TGTGCCACCAGCCTGGGCAGCGGCAACGAGCAGTTCTTC. Encoded protein: CATSLGSGNEQFF.

The chain links TRBV11-2 to TRBJ2-2, with D possibly matching TRBD1 (6 bases). Trimming cost V 5 bases and J 4 bases, with 14 bases left between them. CDR3 size: 15 residues. Germline V CDR1 and CDR2: SGHAT, FQNNGV. This CDR3 is CASSPQGLTTGELFF. The CDR3 coding sequence is TGTGCCAGCAGCCCCCAGGGGCTAACCACCGGGGAGCTGTTTTTT.

The DNA for the CDR3 is TGTGCCAGCAGTTGGGGAGACGAGGGGCATTTT. It specifies CASSWGDEGHF. The chain has TRBV28 and TRBJ1-5, with no clear D. This CDR3 contains 11 residues. Germline lookup yields CDR1 MDHEN and CDR2 SYDVKM. Trimming removed 4 bases at V and 15 bases at J, with 13 bases between.

This chain uses TRBV5-4 with TRBJ2-3, with D perhaps TRBD2 (5 bases). The germline V gene has CDR1 SGHNT and CDR2 YYREEE (reference sequence). The length of the CDR3 is 13 residues. The germline V and J ends were trimmed by 0 bases and 4 bases, with 6 bases remaining between them. The CDR3 sequence: CASSLERADTQYF. DNA of the CDR3: TGTGCCAGCAGCTTGGAGAGGGCAGATACGCAGTATTTT.

This rearrangement joins TRBV30 to TRBJ2-7, with TRBD1 as a possible D gene (6 bases). Trimming removed 5 bases at V and 1 base at J, with 12 bases between. Germline lookup yields CDR1 GTSNPN and CDR2 SVGIG (reference sequence). The CDR3 runs to 13 residues. The CDR3 here is CAWRWGPSYEQYF. The CDR3 nucleotides read TGTGCCTGGCGGTGGGGGCCATCCTACGAGCAGTACTTC.

DNA for the CDR3: TGTGCCAGCAGCCTAAGCCCAGGGGTGACGGCCAAAAACATTCAGTACTTC. Its protein is CASSLSPGVTAKNIQYF. The chain recombines TRBV27 with TRBJ2-4; TRBD1 might be the D (6 bases). The length of the CDR3 is 17 residues. Germline CDR1 is MNHEY and CDR2 is SMNVEV (reference sequence). Trimming shortened V by 6 bases and J by 1 base, and 19 bases separated the two germline ends.

The chain is built from TRBV13 and TRBJ2-3; 10 bases are shared with TRBD2. V lost 1 base to trimming and J lost 1 base; unmatched junction nucleotides: 8. The CDR3 totals 18 residues. From germline, CDR1 is PRHDT and CDR2 FYEKMQ (reference sequence). The CDR3 coding sequence is TGTGCCAGCAGCTTAGAAAGTCGGACTAGCGGAGGCACAGATACGCAGTATTTT. Protein sequence: CASSLESRTSGGTDTQYF.

The gene calls are TRBV5-1 and TRBJ2-5, with D possibly TRBD2 on 5 matching bases. V was trimmed by 4 bases and J by 3 bases, leaving 10 bases between them. The CDR3 has 13 amino acids. Germline V gives CDR1 SGHRS, CDR2 YFSETQ. CDR3 amino acids: CASSPGLKETQYF. In DNA form, the CDR3 reads TGCGCCAGCAGCCCAGGACTGAAAGAGACCCAGTACTTC.

This chain links TRBV5-6 with TRBJ2-7; D gene ambiguous. V was cut by 0 bases and J by 5 bases, with 12 bases left in between. The CDR3 consists of 14 residues. Germline V gene sequence: CDR1 SGHDT, CDR2 YYEEEE. The CDR3 region has the DNA TGTGCCAGCAGCTTGGCTAACAGAAAAAACGAGCAGTACTTC. Its protein is CASSLANRKNEQYF.

This clone was counted only a few times. J is TRBJ1-4 and V is TRBV2; D is undetermined. The V end was cut by 8 bases, the J end by 1 base, with 17 bases between. Germline loops: CDR1 SNHLY, CDR2 FYNNEI. The CDR3 loop spans 16 amino acids. The CDR3 nucleotides read TGTGCCAGCTCTGGAGATCGCGAGCGAACTAATGAAAAACTGTTTTTT. Translating gives CASSGDRERTNEKLFF.

The chain carries TRBV9 and TRBJ2-3; 13 bases align to TRBD2. This CDR3 is built from 18 residues. V lost 3 bases, J lost 5 bases, and 12 bases stayed unmatched. Germline V CDR1 and CDR2: SGDLS, YYNGEE. CDR3 coding DNA: TGTGCCAGCAGCGGAGGGCCGGGACTAGCGGGAATTGTAGATACGCAGTATTTT. Amino acids: CASSGGPGLAGIVDTQYF. The entire variable domain, with the rest obtained from reference TRBV9 and TRBJ2-3, is as follows: DSGVTQTPKHLITATGQRVTLRCSPRSGDLSVYWYQQSLDQGLQFLIQYYNGEERAKGNILERFSAQQFPDLHSELNLSSLELGDSALYFCASSGGPGLAGIVDTQYFGPGTRLTVL.

The chain uses TRBV9 and TRBJ2-2, with 7 bases lining up with TRBD2. CDR1 SGDLS and CDR2 YYNGEE come from the germline V gene. J was trimmed by 8 bases and V by 5 bases; bases with no gene match: 15. The CDR3 is made up of 16 amino acids. CDR3 region: CASSLRGDGSQGELFF. The CDR3 DNA reads as TGTGCCAGCAGTCTACGGGGGGACGGCTCGCAGGGGGAGCTGTTTTTT. The full variable domain, with the rest looked up from reference TRBV9 and TRBJ2-2, is DSGVTQTPKHLITATGQRVTLRCSPRSGDLSVYWYQQSLDQGLQFLIQYYNGEERAKGNILERFSAQQFPDLHSELNLSSLELGDSALYFCASSLRGDGSQGELFFGEGSRLTVL.

V is TRBV28 and J is TRBJ2-3; tentative D call: TRBD2 (5 bases). The germline V gene encodes CDR1 MDHEN and CDR2 SYDVKM. The CDR3 extends over 16 amino acids. Trimming took off 4 bases at V and 2 bases at J, with 16 bases between the two ends. CDR3 in DNA: TGTGCCAGCAGTTCCCGGGTAGCGCGGAACACAGATACGCAGTATTTT. Translating it yields CASSSRVARNTDTQYF.

This chain connects TRBV29-1 to TRBJ1-5; 10 bases fit TRBD1. Germline trimming cut 4 bases from V and 6 bases from J; bases unmatched to any gene: 0. Per the germline V gene, CDR1 is SQVTM and CDR2 is ANQGSEA. The CDR3 consists of 12 residues. CDR3 amino acids: CSVGQGAQPQHF. The DNA of the CDR3 is TGCAGCGTTGGACAGGGGGCTCAGCCCCAGCATTTT.

This clone was seen only once. The J gene is TRBJ1-1, the V gene TRBV4-1; D perhaps matches TRBD1 (5 bases). CDR1 is MGHRA and CDR2 is YSYEKL in the germline V gene. The CDR3 covers 15 residues. The V and J ends lost 4 bases and 1 base respectively, with 13 bases between them. CDR3 amino acids: CASSRGGGANTEAFF. In nucleotides, the CDR3 is TGCGCCAGCAGCCGCGGGGGAGGCGCGAACACTGAAGCTTTCTTT.

V and J are TRBV7-8 and TRBJ2-1; D may be TRBD2 (5 bases). V lost 1 base and J lost 7, with 14 bases in between. The germline V gene has CDR1 SGHVS and CDR2 FQNEAQ. This CDR3 is 15 amino acids long. The CDR3 nucleotides are TGTGCCAGCAGCTTAGGGGTGCAGACGGGGAATGAGCAGTTCTTC. Its translation is CASSLGVQTGNEQFF.

This chain joins TRBV3-1 (or the pseudogene TRBV3-2) and TRBJ1-3; TRBD1 might be the D (6 bases). Germline V gene lookup returns CDR1 LGHDT and CDR2 YNNKEL (reference sequence). Trimming shortened V by 4 bases and J by 5 bases, and 12 bases separated the two germline ends. The CDR3 is 14 residues long. CDR3 region: CASSRGTRRNTIYF. The DNA of the CDR3 is TGTGCCAGCAGCCGGGGGACACGGAGAAACACCATATATTTT.

The rearrangement links TRBV2 to TRBJ1-5, with TRBD1 matching over 7 bases. Trimming removed 6 bases from V and 2 bases from J; junction bases left unmatched: 7. The CDR3 runs 15 residues. Germline V gene lookup returns CDR1 SNHLY and CDR2 FYNNEI. The DNA for the CDR3 is TGTGCCAGCAGCCCAGACAGGGTCGGCAATCAGCCCCAGCATTTT. Encoded protein: CASSPDRVGNQPQHF.

The J gene is TRBJ1-1, the V gene TRBV7-9; no clear D. Per germline, CDR1 SEHNR and CDR2 FQNEAQ (reference sequence). Trimming pared 4 bases from V and 7 bases from J, leaving 16 bases between. There are 14 residues in the CDR3. CDR3 in DNA: TGTGCCAGCAGCTCCTCCGGGTTAGGTGGTGAAGCTTTCTTT. It yields the protein CASSSSGLGGEAFF.

The rearrangement joins TRBV9 to TRBJ2-2; TRBD2 might be the D (6 bases). V gave up 2 bases and J gave up 0 bases, with 14 bases separating them. The germline CDR1 and CDR2 sequences are SGDLS and YYNGEE. The CDR3 covers 17 residues. CDR3 sequence reads: CASSVHVAVANTGELFF. CDR3 in DNA: TGTGCCAGCAGCGTCCACGTAGCGGTCGCGAACACCGGGGAGCTGTTTTTT.

The chain combines TRBV19 with TRBJ2-1; 9 nucleotides agree with TRBD2. The CDR3 has 15 amino acids. Germline V CDR1 and CDR2: LNHDA, SQIVND (reference sequence). V lost 5 bases, J lost 11 bases, and 13 bases stayed unmatched. CDR3 sequence: CASSPLAGDGRKQFF. The CDR3 DNA is TGTGCCAGTAGTCCTTTAGCGGGGGACGGTCGTAAGCAGTTCTTC.

The chain links TRBV24-1 to TRBJ2-2; 9 positions agree with TRBD1. CDR1 KGHDR and CDR2 SFDVKD come from the germline V gene. This CDR3 contains 14 residues. Trimming removed 10 bases from V and 1 base from J; junction bases left unmatched: 3. CDR3 region: CATGGQGNTGELFF. The CDR3 DNA follows: TGTGCCACTGGGGGACAGGGGAACACCGGGGAGCTGTTTTTT.

V usage is TRBV27 and J usage is TRBJ1-1; maybe TRBD1 (5 bases). Trimming cost V 6 bases and J 6 bases, with 20 bases left between them. Germline assignment: CDR1 MNHEY and CDR2 SMNVEV (reference sequence). This CDR3 has 15 residues. The CDR3 spells CASRPSGGSGAEAFF. DNA for the CDR3: TGTGCCAGCAGACCTTCGGGGGGGAGTGGAGCTGAAGCTTTCTTT.

The rearrangement links TRBV7-8 to TRBJ1-1, with 7 bases lining up with TRBD1. This CDR3 is built from 15 residues. Germline V gene sequence: CDR1 SGHVS, CDR2 FQNEAQ. V was pared by 3 bases and J by 0 bases, with 4 bases of the junction left unmatched. The CDR3 loop reads CASSLGGQLNTEAFF. The CDR3 DNA reads as TGTGCCAGCAGCTTGGGGGGACAGTTGAACACTGAAGCTTTCTTT.

The genes are TRBV24-1 and TRBJ1-2; TRBD1 matches 7 bases. The CDR3 is 15 residues long. Trimming removed 10 bases from V and 5 bases from J; junction bases left unmatched: 15. Germline V gives CDR1 KGHDR, CDR2 SFDVKD. CDR3 loop: CATGWRQGRNYGYTF. The CDR3 DNA reads TGTGCCACGGGGTGGCGACAGGGTCGAAATTATGGCTACACCTTC.

The chain has TRBV24-1 and TRBJ1-5; 7 nucleotides agree with TRBD1. The CDR3 totals 13 residues. CDR1 and CDR2 from the germline V gene are KGHDR and SFDVKD. V trimming: 6 bases; J trimming: 6 bases; junction bases outside the gene matches: 4. The CDR3 nucleotides read TGTGCCACCAGTAAACAGGGGATTCAGCCCCAGCATTTT. This codes for CATSKQGIQPQHF.

This sequence joins TRBV5-5 and TRBJ2-7; 10 bases are shared with TRBD1. The junction had 11 bases not matched to a gene; V was cut back by 1 base and J by 4 bases. The germline CDR1 and CDR2 sequences are SGHKS and YYEKEE (reference sequence). The CDR3 extends over 17 amino acids. In nucleotides, the CDR3 is TGTGCCAGCAGCTTGATTGGTACCGGGACAGGGGTATACGAGCAGTACTTC. Translated, it gives CASSLIGTGTGVYEQYF. Full variable domain (missing parts from reference TRBV5-5 and TRBJ2-7): DAGVTQSPTHLIKTRGQQVTLRCSPISGHKSVSWYQQVLGQGPQFIFQYYEKEERGRGNFPDRFSARQFPNYSSELNVNALLLGDSALYLCASSLIGTGTGVYEQYFGPGTRLTVT.

The chain uses TRBV5-1 and TRBJ1-1; 7 positions agree with TRBD1. Unmatched junction bases numbered 4, after V lost 1 base and J lost 4 bases. Germline assignment: CDR1 SGHRS and CDR2 YFSETQ. The CDR3 has 14 residues. The CDR3 loop is CASSLSGGGTEAFF. DNA for the CDR3: TGCGCCAGCAGCTTGTCAGGGGGAGGCACTGAAGCTTTCTTT.

This chain joins TRBV20-1 and TRBJ2-1, with 10 positions matching TRBD2. CDR3 length: 14 amino acids. The germline gives CDR1 DFQATT, CDR2 SNEGSKA (reference sequence). V shed 3 bases and J 7 bases; nucleotides not matched to a gene: 6. For the CDR3, the DNA is TGCAGTGCTAGTCCTAGCGGGAGTTTAAATGAGCAGTTCTTC. Amino acids: CSASPSGSLNEQFF.

J is TRBJ1-3 and V is TRBV19, with a weak D call TRBD1 (6 bases). The CDR3 totals 16 residues. V lost 4 bases to trimming and J lost 2 bases, with 15 bases between them. Per germline, CDR1 LNHDA and CDR2 SQIVND (reference sequence). In DNA, the CDR3 is TGTGCCAGTAGTACCATACTACAGGGCGCTGGAAACACCATATATTTT. Translating gives CASSTILQGAGNTIYF.